The entry that follows covers one T cell receptor beta chain sequence. This specimen comes from a study of blood T cell repertoires in COVID-19. Per the study methods: Quantification of nucleated cells was approximated via reference gene primer amplification. This table comes from immunoSEQ multiplex PCR, and its TCRdb copy is limited to in-frame clones, with some not included. Clone size and the V and J calls come from that table; the DNA yielded D and trimming. The sample yields 200,000 to 250,000 clones, approximately 82% seen once. CDR1 is SGHKS and CDR2 is YYEKEE in the germline V gene (reference sequence). The CDR3 has 15 residues. V was clipped by 4 bases and J by 1 base, with 12 bases between them.

The chain links TRBV5-5 to TRBJ2-1; D is uncertain. The source material was peripheral blood. The TCR was taken from a woman under 30 with acute or convalescent COVID-19. CDR3 region: CASSLSARSYNEQFF. The CDR3 DNA reads TGTGCCAGCAGCCTCAGCGCCCGATCCTACAATGAGCAGTTCTTC.